These 31 T cell receptor beta chains were all obtained from the same sample, sequenced in a study of blood T cell repertoires in COVID-19. The assay was immunoSEQ multiplex PCR, and TCRdb's table has in-frame clones only and misses some. The sample gives some 220,000 clones, roughly 90% of which show up once; under 4% is in the top ten. Material for sequencing was PBMCs or T cells enriched from blood (not recorded which). These receptors were taken from a woman between 40 and 50 years old with acute COVID-19.

The V call is TRBV5-4, the J call TRBJ1-2, with D possibly matching TRBD1 (5 bases). CDR1 and CDR2 (germline): SGHNT, YYREEE (reference sequence). The CDR3 sequence is 14 residues long. V was shortened by 4 bases and J by 8 bases, with 18 bases between the two germline ends. The CDR3 protein is CASSPRDGGGGYTF. For the CDR3, the DNA is TGTGCCAGCAGCCCGCGGGACGGTGGCGGGGGCTACACCTTC.

The chain joins TRBV21-1 to TRBJ1-1. TRBV21-1 is flagged as a pseudogene. This CDR3 is built from 16 residues. CDR3 sequence: CASSTRTGDTNTEAFF. CDR3 in DNA: TGTGCCAGCAGCACACGAACGGGGGATACGAACACTGAAGCTTTCTTT.

This clone appeared once. The chain is built from TRBV3-1 (or the pseudogene TRBV3-2) and TRBJ1-2; a possible D gene is TRBD1 (6 bases). This CDR3 region has 17 residues. Germline CDR1 and CDR2: LGHDT and YNNKEL (reference sequence). With 0 bases removed from V and 4 bases from J, the gap between germline ends came to 18 bases. This chain's CDR3 is CASSQDGLQGRLYGYTF. DNA of the CDR3: TGTGCCAGCAGCCAAGATGGTTTACAGGGAAGACTCTATGGCTACACCTTC.

CDR3 nucleotide sequence: TGTGCCAGCAGCGACAGGAGTACTAGCACAGATACGCAGTATTTT. Residues: CASSDRSTSTDTQYF. V is TRBV9 and J is TRBJ2-3, with D maybe TRBD1 (5 bases). CDR3 length: 15 residues. From germline, CDR1 is SGDLS and CDR2 YYNGEE. V was trimmed by 3 bases and J by 0 bases, leaving 11 bases between them.

The chain links TRBV7-2 to TRBJ1-2; the D is unclear. Per the germline V gene, CDR1 is SGHTA and CDR2 is FQGNSA. The CDR3 is 13 amino acids. Deletions cut 2 bases from V and 5 bases from J, with 9 bases between. The CDR3 nucleotides are TGTGCCAGCAGCTTAACGGGGATGTATGGCTACACCTTC. It translates to CASSLTGMYGYTF.

This clone was seen just once. This chain joins TRBV6-2 or TRBV6-3 and TRBJ2-3, with D possibly matching TRBD2 (7 bases). The V end was cut by 0 bases, the J end by 4 bases, with 11 bases between. Germline V gene sequence: CDR1 MNHEY, CDR2 SVGEGT. This CDR3 comprises 15 residues. The CDR3: CASSYSVGGPDTQYF. CDR3 DNA: TGTGCCAGCAGTTACTCAGTGGGGGGGCCAGATACGCAGTATTTT.

This clone was observed a handful of times. The chain has TRBV3-1 (or the pseudogene TRBV3-2) and TRBJ1-1, with TRBD1 matching over 7 bases. V was clipped by 4 bases and J by 10 bases; unmatched bases: 9. Germline CDR1 is LGHDT and CDR2 is YNNKEL (reference sequence). This CDR3 spans 13 amino acids. The chain's CDR3 is CASSRDREGGAFF. CDR3 nucleotide sequence: TGTGCCAGCAGCCGAGACAGGGAAGGGGGAGCTTTCTTT.

This clone was recorded a few times. The chain recombines TRBV27 with TRBJ1-1; D unclear. The CDR3 totals 12 residues. With 6 bases removed from V and 2 bases from J, the gap between germline ends came to 7 bases. CDR1 is MNHEY and CDR2 is SMNVEV in the germline V gene (reference sequence). The CDR3 nucleotides read TGTGCCAGCAGAGAGCGTAACACTGAAGCTTTCTTT. Protein: CASRERNTEAFF.

This clone was observed a handful of times. The rearrangement uses TRBV7-6 and TRBJ1-2; unclear D gene. Germline assignment: CDR1 SGHVS and CDR2 FNYEAQ. With 5 bases removed from V and 6 bases from J, the gap between germline ends came to 16 bases. This CDR3 is built from 14 residues. The CDR3 nucleotides are TGTGCCAGCAGCCCCATAGTCCCAACCGATGGCTACACCTTC. Protein: CASSPIVPTDGYTF.

The chain uses TRBV4-3 and TRBJ2-3; weak D call: TRBD2 (6 bases). The V gene's germline CDR1 is LGHNA and CDR2 YSLEER. The CDR3 is 15 residues long. V lost 5 bases to trimming and J lost 2 bases, with 14 bases between them. CDR3 protein: CASSERDSPTDTQYF. CDR3 sequence (DNA): TGCGCCAGCAGCGAACGGGACTCGCCCACAGATACGCAGTATTTT.

With regard to this clone: Other DNA sequences in the sample encode the same CDR3. This CDR3 is CATSRVNRMEETQYF. The CDR3 DNA follows: TGTGCCACCAGCAGAGTAAACAGGATGGAGGAGACCCAGTACTTC. V and J are TRBV15 and TRBJ2-5; tentative D call: TRBD1 (5 bases). Germline values: CDR1 LNHNV, CDR2 YYDKDF (reference sequence). This CDR3 has 15 residues. Trimming shortened V by 1 base and J by 5 bases, and 14 bases separated the two germline ends. Based on the CDR3 plus reference TRBV15 and TRBJ2-5, the full variable domain is DAMVIQNPRYQVTQFGKPVTLSCSQTLNHNVMYWYQQKSSQAPKLLFHYYDKDFNNEADTPDNFQSRRPNTSFCFLDIRSPGLGDTAMYLCATSRVNRMEETQYFGPGTRLLVL.

The chain couples TRBV6-5 to TRBJ2-7, with D possibly TRBD1 on 6 matching bases. CDR1 MNHEY and CDR2 SVGAGI come from the germline V gene. V dropped 2 bases and J dropped 2 bases, with 7 bases sitting between them. CDR3 length: 13 residues. CDR3 sequence: CASSYRDTYEQYF. DNA of the CDR3: TGTGCCAGCAGTTACCGGGACACCTACGAGCAGTACTTC.

The CDR3 loop reads CASSWEGTTDYEQYF. The DNA for the CDR3 is TGTGCCAGCAGCTGGGAGGGGACAACCGATTACGAGCAGTACTTC. The rearrangement uses TRBV5-6 and TRBJ2-7; TRBD2 might be the D (7 bases). V was clipped by 3 bases and J by 4 bases, with 17 bases between them. The CDR3 runs 15 residues. In germline, CDR1 is SGHDT, CDR2 YYEEEE.

The CDR3 region is CASSTRGYSYEQYF. CDR3 coding DNA: TGTGCCAGCAGTACAAGAGGATACTCCTACGAGCAGTACTTC. The V gene is TRBV3-1 (or the pseudogene TRBV3-2), the J gene TRBJ2-7; D not resolved. V gave up 6 bases and J gave up 0 bases, with 12 bases separating them. Germline lookup yields CDR1 LGHDT and CDR2 YNNKEL (reference sequence). The CDR3 contains 14 residues.

A single count supports this clone. The chain is built from TRBV30 and TRBJ2-7; D might be TRBD1 (5 bases). Germline V gives CDR1 GTSNPN, CDR2 SVGIG (reference sequence). V gave up 5 bases and J gave up 2 bases, with 25 bases separating them. The CDR3 is made up of 17 amino acids. The CDR3 DNA is TGTGCCTGGTTACCATTCTCAGGGTTCCCCGACACCTACGAGCAGTACGTC. Translated, it gives CAWLPFSGFPDTYEQYV.

This chain joins TRBV5-6 and TRBJ2-2, with 7 nucleotides matching TRBD1. Germline CDR1 reads SGHDT; CDR2 reads YYEEEE. V was clipped by 3 bases and J by 9 bases; unmatched bases: 11. The CDR3 extends over 15 amino acids. CDR3 nucleotides: TGTGCCAGCAGCTCGCCGGGACAGACACACCGGGAGCTGTTTTTT. This sequence encodes CASSSPGQTHRELFF. Based on the CDR3 plus reference TRBV5-6 and TRBJ2-2, the full variable domain is DAGVTQSPTHLIKTRGQQVTLRCSPKSGHDTVSWYQQALGQGPQFIFQYYEEEERQRGNFPDRFSGHQFPNYSSELNVNALLLGDSALYLCASSSPGQTHRELFFGEGSRLTVL.

V and J are TRBV5-1 and TRBJ2-5; 10 bases fit TRBD1. V was pared by 4 bases and J by 4 bases, with 10 bases of the junction left unmatched. CDR1 SGHRS and CDR2 YFSETQ come from the germline V gene. This CDR3 has 16 residues. CDR3 nucleotide sequence: TGCGCCAGCAGCAACTACCGGACAGGGGGACGAGAGACCCAGTACTTC. Encoded protein: CASSNYRTGGRETQYF.

Notes on this clone: The sample holds other DNA sequences that translate to the same CDR3. The chain links TRBV19 to TRBJ2-2, with 8 bases that match TRBD1. Germline V gene data show CDR1 as LNHDA and CDR2 as SQIVND (reference sequence). The CDR3 loop spans 16 amino acids. Trimming removed 3 bases from V and 1 base from J; junction bases left unmatched: 4. CDR3 sequence: CASSIIGTGNTGELFF. The CDR3 DNA follows: TGTGCCAGTAGTATCATCGGGACAGGGAACACCGGGGAGCTGTTTTTT.

The chain combines TRBV2 with TRBJ2-2, with D perhaps TRBD1 (5 bases). The CDR3 consists of 15 residues. The V gene lost 7 bases and the J gene lost 0 bases, with 12 bases spanning the gap. The V gene's germline CDR1 is SNHLY and CDR2 FYNNEI. The CDR3: CASTEWTTNTGELFF. CDR3 nucleotides: TGTGCCAGCACCGAGTGGACAACGAACACCGGGGAGCTGTTTTTT.

The gene calls are TRBV7-3 and TRBJ1-5; 10 positions match TRBD1. Unmatched junction bases numbered 9, after V lost 4 bases and J lost 6 bases. Looked up from germline, CDR1 is SGHTA and CDR2 is FQGTGA. The CDR3 sequence is 16 residues long. The CDR3, as DNA: TGTGCCAGCAGCTCCCGGGGGACAGGGGCCGGTCAGCCCCAGCATTTT. It specifies CASSSRGTGAGQPQHF.

The CDR3 DNA reads as TGTGCCAGTAGTTCGCGACAGGGGATCCTCTCTGGGGCCAACGTCCTGACTTTC. Protein product: CASSSRQGILSGANVLTF. This chain uses TRBV19 with TRBJ2-6; 8 nucleotides agree with TRBD1. After removal of 5 bases from V and 0 bases from J, the junction contained 9 bases not matched to a gene. The germline CDR1 and CDR2 sequences are LNHDA and SQIVND (reference sequence). There are 18 residues in the CDR3. Together with reference TRBV19 and TRBJ2-6, the CDR3 gives the full variable domain: DGGITQSPKYLFRKEGQNVTLSCEQNLNHDAMYWYRQDPGQGLRLIYYSQIVNDFQKGDIAEGYSVSREKKESFPLTVTSAQKNPTAFYLCASSSRQGILSGANVLTFGAGSRLTVL.

This clone was counted only a few times. This sequence joins TRBV10-3 and TRBJ1-3; D gene uncertain. In germline, CDR1 is ENHRY, CDR2 SYGVKD. The CDR3 loop spans 15 amino acids. V lost 9 bases to trimming and J lost 0 bases, with 15 bases between them. The CDR3 DNA sequence: TGTGCCATTTCTCGGGAGGTGTACTCTGGAAACACCATATATTTT. Protein product: CAISREVYSGNTIYF.

The chain carries TRBV6-5 and TRBJ2-2, with no clear D. V was trimmed by 6 bases and J by 8 bases, leaving 7 bases between them. CDR3 size: 11 residues. The germline V gene has CDR1 MNHEY and CDR2 SVGAGI. In nucleotides, the CDR3 is TGTGCCAGCAGCCACGGGGGGGAGCTGTTTTTT. It translates to CASSHGGELFF.

This sequence joins TRBV2 and TRBJ1-1; TRBD1 matches at 7 bases. Germline CDR1 and CDR2: SNHLY and FYNNEI. This CDR3 is built from 13 residues. V lost 5 bases, J lost 6 bases, and 6 bases stayed unmatched. CDR3 in DNA: TGTGCCAGCAGTCCACAGGGGTTGGCTGAAGCTTTCTTT. Its protein product is CASSPQGLAEAFF.

The J gene is TRBJ1-2, the V gene TRBV2; TRBD1 is a possible D gene (6 bases). Germline CDR1 SNHLY, CDR2 FYNNEI. This CDR3 spans 15 amino acids. The V gene lost 2 bases and the J gene lost 2 bases, with 12 bases spanning the gap. CDR3 in amino acids: CASSELAQGNYGYTF. The CDR3 DNA follows: TGTGCCAGCAGTGAACTCGCCCAGGGGAACTATGGCTACACCTTC. Filled out from reference TRBV2 and TRBJ1-2, the complete variable domain reads EPEVTQTPSHQVTQMGQEVILRCVPISNHLYFYWYRQILGQKVEFLVSFYNNEISEKSEIFDDQFSVERPDGSNFTLKIRSTKLEDSAMYFCASSELAQGNYGYTFGSGTRLTVV.

The gene calls are TRBV5-1 and TRBJ1-2, with a weak D call TRBD1 (6 bases). V lost 0 bases, J lost 4 bases, and 16 bases lay in between. The CDR3 totals 16 residues. Germline V CDR1 and CDR2: SGHRS, YFSETQ. In nucleotides, the CDR3 is TGCGCCAGCAGCTTGGACGGGACATCAATAGGCTATGGCTACACCTTC. Translating gives CASSLDGTSIGYGYTF.

The V and J genes are TRBV5-4 and TRBJ1-1; D is ambiguous. Trimming removed 0 bases at V and 6 bases at J, with 6 bases between. Germline V lookup: CDR1 SGHNT, CDR2 YYREEE (reference sequence). CDR3 length: 12 residues. CDR3 nucleotides: TGTGCCAGCAGCTTGGGAGTCTCTGAAGCTTTCTTT. Amino acids: CASSLGVSEAFF.

This chain connects TRBV7-9 to TRBJ2-3, with 7 bases aligning to TRBD2. The CDR3 has 14 amino acids. The germline V gene has CDR1 SEHNR and CDR2 FQNEAQ (reference sequence). V lost 5 bases to trimming and J lost 4 bases; unmatched junction nucleotides: 6. CDR3 protein: CASSPRGLPDTQYF. In DNA, the CDR3 is TGTGCCAGCAGCCCCCGGGGACTACCAGATACGCAGTATTTT. Supplemented by reference TRBV7-9 and TRBJ2-3, the full variable domain reads DTGVSQNPRHKITKRGQNVTFRCDPISEHNRLYWYRQTLGQGPEFLTYFQNEAQLEKSRLLSDRFSAERPKGSFSTLEIQRTEQGDSAMYLCASSPRGLPDTQYFGPGTRLTVL.

This chain connects TRBV11-2 to TRBJ1-3, with D perhaps matching TRBD1 (5 bases). V lost 5 bases to trimming and J lost 3 bases, with 8 bases between them. Germline V CDR1 and CDR2: SGHAT, FQNNGV. The CDR3 loop spans 13 amino acids. CDR3 loop: CASSPGVGNTIYF. The CDR3 bases are TGTGCCAGCAGCCCGGGGGTTGGAAACACCATATATTTT.

The rearrangement uses TRBV5-1 and TRBJ2-1, with D possibly being TRBD2 (6 bases). Germline CDR1 SGHRS, CDR2 YFSETQ. The V end was cut by 4 bases, the J end by 1 base, with 15 bases between. The CDR3 runs 16 residues. CDR3 loop: CASSTTKGRSYNEQFF. Written as DNA, the CDR3 is TGCGCCAGCAGCACAACCAAGGGGAGGTCCTACAATGAGCAGTTCTTC.

The chain uses TRBV15 and TRBJ2-1, with D maybe TRBD1 (5 bases). V was clipped by 4 bases and J by 3 bases, with 7 bases between them. Germline assignment: CDR1 LNHNV and CDR2 YYDKDF (reference sequence). The CDR3 consists of 13 residues. CDR3 in DNA: TGTGCCACCAGCACAGACAGCTACAATGAGCAGTTCTTC. This encodes CATSTDSYNEQFF.